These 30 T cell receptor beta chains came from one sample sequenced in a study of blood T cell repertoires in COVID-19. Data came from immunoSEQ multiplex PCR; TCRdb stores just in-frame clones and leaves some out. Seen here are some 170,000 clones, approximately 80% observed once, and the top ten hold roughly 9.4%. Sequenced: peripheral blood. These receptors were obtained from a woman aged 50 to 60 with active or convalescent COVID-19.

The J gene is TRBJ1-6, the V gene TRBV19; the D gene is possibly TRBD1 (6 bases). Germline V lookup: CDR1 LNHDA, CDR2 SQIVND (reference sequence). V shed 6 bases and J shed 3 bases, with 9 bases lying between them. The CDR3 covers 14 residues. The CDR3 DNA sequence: TGTGCCAGTAGGACAGGAGACTATAATTCACCCCTCCACTTT. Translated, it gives CASRTGDYNSPLHF. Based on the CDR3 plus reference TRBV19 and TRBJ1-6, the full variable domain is DGGITQSPKYLFRKEGQNVTLSCEQNLNHDAMYWYRQDPGQGLRLIYYSQIVNDFQKGDIAEGYSVSREKKESFPLTVTSAQKNPTAFYLCASRTGDYNSPLHFGNGTRLTVT.

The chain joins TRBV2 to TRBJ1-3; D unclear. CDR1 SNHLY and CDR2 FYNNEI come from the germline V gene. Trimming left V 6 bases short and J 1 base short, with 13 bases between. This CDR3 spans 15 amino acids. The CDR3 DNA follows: TGTGCCAGCAGGCTAGAGGGTTCATCTGGAAACACCATATATTTT. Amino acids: CASRLEGSSGNTIYF.

The CDR3 nucleotides are TGTGCCAGCAGCTTAACCACAGGGGGCAACACTGAAGCTTTCTTT. Residues: CASSLTTGGNTEAFF. The V call is TRBV7-2, the J call TRBJ1-1; 9 nucleotides line up with TRBD1. The CDR3 runs 15 residues. J gave up 2 bases and V 2 bases, and 3 bases lay outside the gene matches. Germline values: CDR1 SGHTA, CDR2 FQGNSA.

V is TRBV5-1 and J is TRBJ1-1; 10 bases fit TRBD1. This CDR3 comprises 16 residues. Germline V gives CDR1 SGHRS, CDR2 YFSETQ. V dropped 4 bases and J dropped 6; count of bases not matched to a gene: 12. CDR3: CASSDPGTGDGAEAFF. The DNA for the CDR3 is TGCGCCAGCAGCGACCCCGGGACAGGGGACGGCGCTGAAGCTTTCTTT.

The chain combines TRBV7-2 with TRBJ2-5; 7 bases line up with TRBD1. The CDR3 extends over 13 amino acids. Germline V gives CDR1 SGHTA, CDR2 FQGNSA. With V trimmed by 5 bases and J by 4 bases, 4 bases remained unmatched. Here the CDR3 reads CASSITGAETQYF. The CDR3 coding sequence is TGTGCCAGCAGCATAACAGGGGCAGAGACCCAGTACTTC.

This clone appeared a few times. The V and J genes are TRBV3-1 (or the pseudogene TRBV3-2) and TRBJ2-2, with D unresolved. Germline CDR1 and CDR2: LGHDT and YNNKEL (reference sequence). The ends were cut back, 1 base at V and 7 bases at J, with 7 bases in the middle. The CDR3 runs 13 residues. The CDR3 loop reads CASSQVRYGELFF. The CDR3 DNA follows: TGTGCCAGCAGCCAAGTGCGTTACGGGGAGCTGTTTTTT.

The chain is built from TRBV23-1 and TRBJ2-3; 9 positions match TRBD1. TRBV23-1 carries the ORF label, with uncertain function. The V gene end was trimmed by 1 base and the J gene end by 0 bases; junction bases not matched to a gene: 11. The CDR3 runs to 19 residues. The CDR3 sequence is CASSQWGTGKVYSTDTQYF. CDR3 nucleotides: TGCGCCAGCAGTCAATGGGGGACAGGGAAAGTTTATAGCACAGATACGCAGTATTTT.

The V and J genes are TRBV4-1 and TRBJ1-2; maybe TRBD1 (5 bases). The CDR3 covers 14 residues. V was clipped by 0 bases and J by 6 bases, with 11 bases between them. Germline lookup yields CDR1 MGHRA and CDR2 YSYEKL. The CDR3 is CASSQDRGRHGYTF. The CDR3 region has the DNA TGCGCCAGCAGCCAAGACCGGGGGAGACATGGCTACACCTTC.

In DNA form, the CDR3 reads TGTGCCAGCAGTGAATATCGGGGGAGCACTTCTAATGAAAAACTGTTTTTT. Encoded protein: CASSEYRGSTSNEKLFF. The chain recombines TRBV25-1 with TRBJ1-4; possibly TRBD1 for D (5 bases). V lost 0 bases, J lost 3 bases, and 14 bases lay in between. The germline V gene has CDR1 MGHDK and CDR2 SYGVNS. The CDR3 sequence is 17 residues long.

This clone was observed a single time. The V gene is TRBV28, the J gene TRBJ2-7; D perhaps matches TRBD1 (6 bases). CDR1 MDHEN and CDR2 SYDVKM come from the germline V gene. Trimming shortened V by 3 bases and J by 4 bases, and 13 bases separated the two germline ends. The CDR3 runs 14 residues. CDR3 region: CASSFADRDYEQYF. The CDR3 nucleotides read TGTGCCAGCAGTTTCGCGGACAGAGATTACGAGCAGTACTTC.

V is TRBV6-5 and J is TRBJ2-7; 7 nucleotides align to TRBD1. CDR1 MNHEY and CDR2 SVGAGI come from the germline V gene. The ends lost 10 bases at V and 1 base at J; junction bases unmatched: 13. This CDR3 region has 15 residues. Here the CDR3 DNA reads TGTGCCACCAAATCGGAACAGGGGCCTTCCTACGAGCAGTACTTC. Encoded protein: CATKSEQGPSYEQYF.

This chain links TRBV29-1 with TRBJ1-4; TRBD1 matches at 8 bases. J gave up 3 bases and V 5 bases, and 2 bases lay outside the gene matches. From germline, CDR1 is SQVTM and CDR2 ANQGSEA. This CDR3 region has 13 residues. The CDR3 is CSVSQGANEKLFF. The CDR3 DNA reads TGCAGCGTTTCACAGGGGGCTAATGAAAAACTGTTTTTT.

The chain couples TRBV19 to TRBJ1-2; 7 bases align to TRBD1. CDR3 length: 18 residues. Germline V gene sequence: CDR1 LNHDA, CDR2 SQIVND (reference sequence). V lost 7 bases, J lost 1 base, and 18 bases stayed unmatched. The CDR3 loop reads CASTVGPGQIYFNYGYTF. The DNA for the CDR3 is TGTGCCAGTACCGTCGGTCCGGGACAGATCTACTTTAACTATGGCTACACCTTC.

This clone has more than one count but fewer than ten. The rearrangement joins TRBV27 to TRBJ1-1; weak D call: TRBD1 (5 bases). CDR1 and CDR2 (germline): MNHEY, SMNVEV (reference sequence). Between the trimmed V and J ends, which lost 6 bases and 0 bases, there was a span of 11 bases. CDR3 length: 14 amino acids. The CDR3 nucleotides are TGTGCCAGCAGGGTCGGACACCTGAACACTGAAGCTTTCTTT. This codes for CASRVGHLNTEAFF.

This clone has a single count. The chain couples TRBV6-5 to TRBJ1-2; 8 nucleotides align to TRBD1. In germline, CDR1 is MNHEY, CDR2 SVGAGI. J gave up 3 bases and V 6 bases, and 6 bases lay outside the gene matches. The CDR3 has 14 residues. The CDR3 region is CASRPGQGDYGYTF. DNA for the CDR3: TGTGCCAGCAGACCCGGACAGGGAGACTATGGCTACACCTTC.

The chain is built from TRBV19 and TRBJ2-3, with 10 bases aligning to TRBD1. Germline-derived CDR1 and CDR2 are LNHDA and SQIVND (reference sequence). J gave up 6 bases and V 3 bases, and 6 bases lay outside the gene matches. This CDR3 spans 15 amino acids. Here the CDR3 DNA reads TGTGCCAGTAGTATTGCGGGACAGGGGATTGATACGCAGTATTTT. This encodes CASSIAGQGIDTQYF.

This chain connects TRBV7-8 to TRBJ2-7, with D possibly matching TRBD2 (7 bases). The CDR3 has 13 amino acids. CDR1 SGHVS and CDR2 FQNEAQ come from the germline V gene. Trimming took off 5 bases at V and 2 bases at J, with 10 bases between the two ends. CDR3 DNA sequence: TGTGCCAGCAGCAAGGGGGGGGCCTACGAGCAGTACTTC. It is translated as CASSKGGAYEQYF.

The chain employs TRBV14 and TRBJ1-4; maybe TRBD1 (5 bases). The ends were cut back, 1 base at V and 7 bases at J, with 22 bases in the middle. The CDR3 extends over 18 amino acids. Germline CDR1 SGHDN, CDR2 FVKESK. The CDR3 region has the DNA TGTGCCAGCAGCCAAGGGGTCGGGGGACGGGGTTCTCGTGAAAAACTGTTTTTT. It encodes CASSQGVGGRGSREKLFF.

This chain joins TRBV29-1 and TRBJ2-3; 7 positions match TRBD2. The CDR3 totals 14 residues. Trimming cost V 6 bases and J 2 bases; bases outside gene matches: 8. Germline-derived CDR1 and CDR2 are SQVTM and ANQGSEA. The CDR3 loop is CSVAGGDPTDTQYF. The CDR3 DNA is TGCAGCGTCGCTGGGGGGGACCCCACAGATACGCAGTATTTT.

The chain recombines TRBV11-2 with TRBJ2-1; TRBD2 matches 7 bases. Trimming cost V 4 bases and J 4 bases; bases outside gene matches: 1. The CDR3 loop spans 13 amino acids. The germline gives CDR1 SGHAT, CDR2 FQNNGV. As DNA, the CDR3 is TGTGCCAGCAGCTGGGGGGGTTACAATGAGCAGTTCTTC. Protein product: CASSWGGYNEQFF.

The CDR3 loop reads CAWGQFSGNTIYF. The CDR3 bases are TGTGCCTGGGGACAGTTCTCTGGAAACACCATATATTTT. The chain recombines TRBV30 with TRBJ1-3; a possible D gene is TRBD1 (6 bases). Per the germline V gene, CDR1 is GTSNPN and CDR2 is SVGIG (reference sequence). The CDR3 length is 13 residues. The V gene lost 5 bases and the J gene lost 0 bases, with 8 bases spanning the gap.

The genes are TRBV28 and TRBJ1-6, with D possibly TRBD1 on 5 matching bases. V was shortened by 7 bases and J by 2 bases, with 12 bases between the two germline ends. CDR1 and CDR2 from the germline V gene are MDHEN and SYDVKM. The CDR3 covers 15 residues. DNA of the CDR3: TGTGCCAGCATTCAGGGTAACCCCTATAATTCACCCCTCCACTTT. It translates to CASIQGNPYNSPLHF.

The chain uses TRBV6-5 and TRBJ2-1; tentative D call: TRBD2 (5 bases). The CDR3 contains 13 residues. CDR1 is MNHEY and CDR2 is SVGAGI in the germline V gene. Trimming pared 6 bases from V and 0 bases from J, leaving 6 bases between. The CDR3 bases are TGTGCCAGCAGGGGGAGCTCCTACAATGAGCAGTTCTTC. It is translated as CASRGSSYNEQFF.

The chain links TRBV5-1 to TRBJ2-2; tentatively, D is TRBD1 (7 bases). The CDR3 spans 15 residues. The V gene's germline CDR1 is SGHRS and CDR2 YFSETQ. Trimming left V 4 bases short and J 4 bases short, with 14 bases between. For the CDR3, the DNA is TGCGCCAGCAGCGCGGGGACAGCGCGCACCGGGGAGCTGTTTTTT. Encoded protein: CASSAGTARTGELFF.

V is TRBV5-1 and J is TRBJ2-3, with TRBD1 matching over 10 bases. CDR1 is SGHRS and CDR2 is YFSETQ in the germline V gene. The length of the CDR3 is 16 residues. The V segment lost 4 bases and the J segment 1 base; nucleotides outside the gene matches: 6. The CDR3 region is CASSASGTGGTDTQYF. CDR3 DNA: TGCGCCAGCAGCGCATCCGGGACAGGGGGCACAGATACGCAGTATTTT.

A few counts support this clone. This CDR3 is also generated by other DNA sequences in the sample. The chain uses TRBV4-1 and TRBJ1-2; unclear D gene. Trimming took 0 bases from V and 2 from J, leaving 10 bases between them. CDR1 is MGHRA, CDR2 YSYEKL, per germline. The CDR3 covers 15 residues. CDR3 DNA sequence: TGCGCCAGCAGCCAAGATCCGGGAGACAACTATGGCTACACCTTC. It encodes CASSQDPGDNYGYTF.

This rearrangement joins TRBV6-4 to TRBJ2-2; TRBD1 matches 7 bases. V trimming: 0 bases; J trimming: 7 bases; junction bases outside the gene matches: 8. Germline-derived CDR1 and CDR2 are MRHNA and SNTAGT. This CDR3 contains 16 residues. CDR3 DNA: TGTGCCAGCAGTGACTCAGTCGAAGGGGGCGGCGGGGAGCTGTTTTTT. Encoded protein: CASSDSVEGGGGELFF.

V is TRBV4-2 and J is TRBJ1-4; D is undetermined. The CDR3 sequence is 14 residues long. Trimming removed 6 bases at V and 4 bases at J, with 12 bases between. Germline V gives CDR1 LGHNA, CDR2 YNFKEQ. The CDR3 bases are TGTGCCAGCAGTCTTAGGTCGGGTAATGAAAAACTGTTTTTT. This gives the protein CASSLRSGNEKLFF.

CDR3 DNA: TGCGCCAGCAGCTTGGGGACAGGGGGTCAGCCCCAGCATTTT. As protein: CASSLGTGGQPQHF. This chain links TRBV5-1 with TRBJ1-5, with 10 bases matching TRBD1. From germline, CDR1 is SGHRS and CDR2 YFSETQ. This CDR3 has 14 amino acids. J was trimmed by 6 bases and V by 0 bases; bases with no gene match: 0. The full variable domain, completed using reference TRBV5-1 and TRBJ1-5, is KAGVTQTPRYLIKTRGQQVTLSCSPISGHRSVSWYQQTPGQGLQFLFEYFSETQRNKGNFPGRFSGRQFSNSRSEMNVSTLELGDSALYLCASSLGTGGQPQHFGDGTRLSIL.

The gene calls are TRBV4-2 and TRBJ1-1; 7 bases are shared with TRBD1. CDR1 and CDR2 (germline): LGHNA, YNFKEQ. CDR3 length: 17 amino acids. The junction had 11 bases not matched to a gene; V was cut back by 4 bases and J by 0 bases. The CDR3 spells CASSRGAAGGLNTEAFF. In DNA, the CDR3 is TGTGCCAGCAGCCGGGGAGCGGCAGGGGGATTGAACACTGAAGCTTTCTTT.